Below, one T cell receptor (beta chain) is given with its context. This record comes from a study of CD8 T cells in Susac syndrome. The CDR3 is made up of 15 amino acids. V lost 3 bases to trimming and J lost 4 bases; unmatched junction nucleotides: 6. CDR1 and CDR2 from the germline V gene are SGHTA and FQGNSA. Random hexamers were used to reverse transcribe about 0.5 to 1 ug of RNA. Across 54 Vbeta and 13 Jbeta, immunoSEQ multiplex PCR amplified TCR beta CDR3. Each CDR3 protein is one row after TCRdb ran MiXCR on the immunoSEQ multiplex PCR reads. The sample contains 150,000 to 200,000 distinct CDR3 sequences, approximately 94% of which appear only once. High-throughput TCR beta sequencing covered peripheral CD8+ and CD4+ T cells.

The sequence was collected from a human donor in good health. The chain has TRBV7-2 and TRBJ1-5; 7 bases agree with TRBD1. The sample was CD4+ T cells from PBMCs. CDR3 nucleotides: TGTGCCAGCAGCTTCCAGACAGGGCAAAATCAGCCCCAGCATTTT. The encoded protein is CASSFQTGQNQPQHF.